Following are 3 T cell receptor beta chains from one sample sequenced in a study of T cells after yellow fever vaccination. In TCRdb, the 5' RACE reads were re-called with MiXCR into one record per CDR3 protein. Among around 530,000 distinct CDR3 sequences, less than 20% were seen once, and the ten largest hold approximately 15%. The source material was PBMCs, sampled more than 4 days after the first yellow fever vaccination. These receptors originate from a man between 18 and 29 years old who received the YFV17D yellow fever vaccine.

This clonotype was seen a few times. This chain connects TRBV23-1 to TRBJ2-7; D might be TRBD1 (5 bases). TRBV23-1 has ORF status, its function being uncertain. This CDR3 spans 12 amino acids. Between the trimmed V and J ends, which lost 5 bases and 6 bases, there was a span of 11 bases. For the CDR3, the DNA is TGCGCCAGCAGTTTGGCAGGGTTCGAGCAGTACGTC. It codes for CASSLAGFEQYV.

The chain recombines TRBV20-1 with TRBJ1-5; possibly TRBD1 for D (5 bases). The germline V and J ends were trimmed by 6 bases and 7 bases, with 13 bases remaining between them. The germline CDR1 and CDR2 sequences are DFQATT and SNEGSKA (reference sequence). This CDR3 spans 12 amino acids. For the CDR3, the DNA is TGCAGTGCAAGCGGGGGGGGACAGCCCCAGCATTTT. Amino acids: CSASGGGQPQHF.

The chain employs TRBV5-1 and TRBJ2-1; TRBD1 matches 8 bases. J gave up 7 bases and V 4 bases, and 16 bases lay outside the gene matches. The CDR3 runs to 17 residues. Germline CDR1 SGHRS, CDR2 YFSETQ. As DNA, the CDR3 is TGCGCCAGCAGCCACAGGGGGTTACCCGCTGGTGGGAATGAGCAGTTCTTC. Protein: CASSHRGLPAGGNEQFF.